The subject of this entry is one TCR beta chain. What it recognizes is unknown. The junction does not match germline at one end; this may be a read error. TCRdb re-derived calls from the reads in MiXCR, one entry per CDR3 protein. Of about 740,000 distinct CDR3 sequences detected, around a third appear once; the ten largest clones hold roughly 18%. This sample was included in a study of T cell repertoires in cytomegalovirus infection. The overall study: Recently identified HLA-C-restricted and well-studied HLA-B-restricted CMV epitopes were used. Indications of both CMV infection and matching HLA type were provided by public TCR beta signatures.

Per the germline V gene, CDR1 is MDHEN and CDR2 is SYDVKM. The CDR3 sequence is 14 residues long. Study-wide findings and caveats: In two of eight donors, the top clonotype was HLA-C-restricted CMV-specific.

The sample in question was cultured PBMCs, obtained from culture after CMV antigen stimulation. The rearrangement uses TRBV28 and TRBJ2-7; D is uncertain. This receptor was obtained from a human donor in good health (CMV status not recorded). Some clones in this sample may be carry-over from other donors' samples. CDR3 sequence reads: CAGSLAIQPYEQYF. The CDR3 DNA reads TGTGCCGGCAGTTTAGCAATCCAGCCCTACGAGCAGTACTTC.